Listed below are T cell receptor beta chains from one sample, sequenced in a study of Graves' ophthalmopathy and Graves' hyperthyroidism. One entry per CDR3 protein, called by TCRdb with MiXCR from the multiplex PCR reads. The data contain 400,000 or so distinct CDR3 sequences, approximately 18% of them seen just once; the ten biggest clones take up roughly 2.3%. The sample was peripheral blood. These receptors were obtained from an adult woman with stable Graves' hyperthyroidism. The conserved cysteine and the conserved F or W are not part of the CDR3 here.

j_call v_call cdr3_aa
TRBJ1-6 TRBV12-3/TRBV12-4 ASSFQGKSNSPLH
TRBJ1-3 TRBV7-2 ASSMGRGGNTIY
TRBJ2-5 TRBV20-1 SASGGGLETQY
TRBJ1-1 TRBV24-1 ATSDPKTGDTEAF
TRBJ1-3 TRBV18 ASFADAAGNTIY
TRBJ2-3 TRBV7-9 ASSLEQERDTQY
TRBJ1-5 TRBV29-1 SVWDSYSNQPQH
TRBJ2-7 TRBV6-1 ASSGILAGGPYEQY
TRBJ2-7 TRBV9 ASSVGVQGSYEQY
TRBJ2-5 TRBV6-2/TRBV6-3 ASSYSYGQETKY
TRBJ2-3 TRBV27 ASSLIDSDTQY
TRBJ2-2 TRBV20-1 SARDVPTPGDLF
TRBJ1-5 TRBV25-1 ASSEVGGSNQPQH
TRBJ2-1 TRBV30 AWRLQGPDEQF
TRBJ1-1 TRBV6-5 ASSARGQAGTEAF
TRBJ2-7 TRBV9 ASSSRGDSGRNEQY
TRBJ1-2 TRBV7-2 ASSLGQLNYGYT
TRBJ1-5 TRBV28 ASSPTGTGGQQPQH
TRBJ2-7 TRBV11-1 ASSKSTGDRTYEQY
TRBJ2-5 TRBV6-1 ASSEAPGGGGETQY
TRBJ2-7 TRBV28 ASSLGTVAYEQY
TRBJ1-5 TRBV28 ASNSGLYQPQH
TRBJ1-1 TRBV25-1 ASSERGRGDTEAF
TRBJ2-7 TRBV20-1 SATSGYEQY
TRBJ2-7 TRBV7-3 ASSPTRGGEQY
TRBJ2-1 TRBV28 ASSLSVVRDFYSYNEQF
TRBJ2-7 TRBV5-4 ASKLRGADQDYEQY
TRBJ2-7 TRBV6-2/TRBV6-3 ASSSGTSGREQY